This is a list of T cell receptor beta chains from one sample in a study of identical twins. Each CDR3 protein gets one entry after TCRdb re-called the 5' RACE reads with MiXCR. The sample has 200,000 to 300,000 distinct CDR3 sequences, about 11% seen once. Source material: memory T cells sorted from blood. Receptor source: a man aged 50 or older in good health. Each CDR3 is given with its conserved first and last residue. The D gene is left open where the match is weak. Expanded clones are given a class, and other clones once, few, many or no size at all.

J,V,D,size,CDR3,DNA
TRBJ1-1,TRBV11-1,-,many,CASRPEGYTEAFF,TGTGCCAGCAGACCAGAGGGGTACACTGAAGCTTTCTTT
TRBJ2-7,TRBV5-6,-,-,CASSLGPTGEQYF,TGTGCCAGCAGCTTGGGACCAACGGGGGAGCAGTACTTC
TRBJ2-3,TRBV24-1,TRBD2,few,CATSAASGIGTDTQYF,TGTGCCACCAGTGCAGCTAGCGGGATCGGCACAGATACGCAGTATTTT
TRBJ2-6,TRBV5-1,-,many,CASSLGGLSGANVLTF,TGCGCCAGCAGCTTGGGTGGCCTCTCTGGGGCCAACGTCCTGACTTTC
TRBJ2-7,TRBV15,-,many,CATSRGAGTYEQYF,TGTGCCACCAGCAGAGGGGCAGGGACCTACGAGCAGTACTTC
TRBJ1-1,TRBV3-1,TRBD1,few,CASSQPTGGKAFF,TGTGCCAGCAGCCAACCGACAGGGGGCAAGGCTTTCTTT
TRBJ2-3,TRBV20-1,TRBD1,-,CSARDRGRLTDTQYF,TGCAGTGCTAGAGACAGGGGGCGCTTAACAGATACGCAGTATTTT
TRBJ1-1,TRBV6-2/TRBV6-3,TRBD1,many,CASSSPGQGGTEAFF,TGTGCCAGCAGTTCGCCTGGACAGGGAGGCACTGAAGCTTTCTTT
TRBJ1-1,TRBV20-1,-,many,CSARRGAVTEAFF,TGCAGTGCTAGACGCGGGGCGGTAACTGAAGCTTTCTTT
TRBJ2-1,TRBV5-1,-,many,CASSLGGTSYNEQFF,TGCGCCAGCAGCTTGGGCGGGACATCCTACAATGAGCAGTTCTTC
TRBJ2-1,TRBV28,TRBD2,many,CASSLLLGGGEVSYNEQFF,TGTGCCAGCAGTCTTTTGCTCGGGGGAGGGGAGGTTTCCTACAATGAGCAGTTCTTC
TRBJ2-1,TRBV12-3/TRBV12-4,TRBD2,many,CASSRRTSGSRWGEQFF,TGTGCCAGCAGCCGACGGACTAGCGGGAGCCGGTGGGGTGAGCAGTTCTTC
TRBJ2-3,TRBV11-2,TRBD1,many,CASSLTGSSTDTQYF,TGTGCCAGCAGCTTGACAGGGTCTAGCACAGATACGCAGTATTTT
TRBJ1-5,TRBV28,-,few,CASSLWAWDGSNQPQHF,TGTGCCAGCAGTTTATGGGCCTGGGATGGTAGCAATCAGCCCCAGCATTTT
TRBJ1-6,TRBV3-1,-,few,CASSQTRSGSPLHF,TGTGCCAGCAGCCAAACAAGGTCGGGTTCACCCCTCCACTTT
TRBJ2-1,TRBV20-1,-,many,CSATLGASRIFSNEQFF,TGCAGTGCTACCCTAGGGGCGAGTAGGATCTTCAGCAATGAGCAGTTCTTC
TRBJ2-1,TRBV5-1,-,many,CASSLWWNEQFF,TGCGCCAGCAGCTTGTGGTGGAATGAGCAGTTCTTC
TRBJ2-7,TRBV7-9,-,many,CASSLGAWIDEQYF,TGTGCCAGCAGCCTGGGGGCATGGATAGACGAGCAGTACTTC
TRBJ1-2,TRBV3-1,-,many,CASSQPGRGHAYGYTF,TGTGCCAGCAGCCAACCCGGCAGGGGCCATGCCTATGGCTACACCTTC
TRBJ2-2,TRBV13,TRBD1,-,CASSFWGNRGRDTGELFF,TGTGCCAGCAGCTTTTGGGGAAACAGGGGGCGCGACACCGGGGAGCTGTTTTTT
TRBJ1-2,TRBV28,TRBD1,-,CASSSRGTGNYGYTF,TGTGCCAGCAGTTCGAGAGGGACAGGGAATTATGGCTACACCTTC
TRBJ2-3,TRBV6-5,-,many,CASSYSGDHTDTQYF,TGTGCCAGCAGTTACTCCGGGGACCACACAGATACGCAGTATTTT
TRBJ2-3,TRBV5-8,-,few,CASSPVGGGVTDTQYF,TGTGCCAGCAGCCCCGTGGGGGGGGGCGTCACAGATACGCAGTATTTT
TRBJ2-3,TRBV20-1,TRBD2,-,CSAPVGLAGTDTQYF,TGCAGTGCCCCCGTTGGCCTAGCGGGCACAGATACGCAGTATTTT
TRBJ1-1,TRBV11-2,-,many,CASSLKFVNTEAFF,TGTGCCAGCAGCTTAAAGTTCGTGAACACTGAAGCTTTCTTT
TRBJ2-1,TRBV4-2,-,-,CASSLRGLRASGDNEQFF,TGTGCCAGCAGCCTCAGGGGGCTCCGGGCTAGCGGAGACAATGAGCAGTTCTTC
TRBJ1-5,TRBV20-1,TRBD1,few,CSAREDRGSGPQHF,TGCAGTGCTAGAGAAGACAGGGGTTCAGGGCCCCAGCATTTT
TRBJ2-1,TRBV6-5,TRBD1,many,CASSNGQGVVDEQFF,TGTGCCAGCAGTAACGGACAGGGGGTCGTCGATGAGCAGTTCTTC
TRBJ2-2,TRBV28,-,few,CASRPTPGELFF,TGTGCCAGCAGGCCAACCCCCGGGGAGCTGTTTTTT
TRBJ1-5,TRBV11-2,-,few,CASSSPVGQPALSNQPQHF,TGTGCCAGCAGCTCTCCTGTTGGGCAGCCGGCCCTAAGCAATCAGCCCCAGCATTTT
TRBJ2-4,TRBV10-2,-,many,CASTEFLAKNIQYF,TGCGCCAGCACCGAATTTCTAGCCAAAAACATTCAGTACTTC
TRBJ1-6,TRBV6-2/TRBV6-3,TRBD1,-,CASSTGVSPLHF,TGTGCCAGCAGTACAGGGGTTTCACCCCTCCACTTT
TRBJ2-7,TRBV7-8,TRBD2,many,CASIAGFNNEQYF,TGTGCCAGTATAGCGGGATTCAACAACGAGCAGTACTTC
TRBJ2-2,TRBV5-1,-,many,CASSWSPAGELFF,TGCGCCAGCAGCTGGAGTCCGGCCGGGGAGCTGTTTTTT
TRBJ2-7,TRBV4-2,-,many,CASSHNQGYEQYF,TGTGCCAGCAGCCATAACCAGGGGTACGAGCAGTACTTC
TRBJ1-1,TRBV3-1,-,-,CASSRSWMNTEAFF,TGTGCCAGCAGCCGGAGTTGGATGAACACTGAAGCTTTCTTT
TRBJ1-2,TRBV7-2,-,many,CASSLGPGRANYGYTF,TGTGCCAGCAGCTTAGGGCCAGGCCGAGCTAACTATGGCTACACCTTC
TRBJ1-4,TRBV28,TRBD1,few,CASSFGQGETNEKLFF,TGTGCCAGCAGTTTCGGACAGGGGGAAACTAATGAAAAACTGTTTTTT
TRBJ2-7,TRBV7-8,-,-,CASSVLGGKAYEQYF,TGTGCCAGCAGCGTGCTTGGGGGAAAAGCCTACGAGCAGTACTTC
TRBJ2-1,TRBV6-1,TRBD1,few,CASSPGQGTKSSYNEQFF,TGTGCCAGCAGTCCTGGACAGGGGACAAAGAGCTCCTACAATGAGCAGTTCTTC
TRBJ2-1,TRBV12-3/TRBV12-4,-,-,CASSFASVNEQFF,TGTGCCAGCAGTTTTGCTAGCGTAAATGAGCAGTTCTTC
TRBJ1-3,TRBV29-1,-,many,CSVMQGTGNTIYF,TGCAGCGTGATGCAGGGTACTGGAAACACCATATATTTT
TRBJ2-7,TRBV20-1,-,many,CSASGTLYEQYF,TGCAGTGCTTCCGGGACACTCTACGAGCAGTACTTC
TRBJ2-5,TRBV20-1,TRBD2,-,CSARGLAGSLQETQYF,TGCAGTGCTAGAGGGCTAGCGGGATCCTTACAAGAGACCCAGTACTTC
TRBJ1-4,TRBV5-1,-,few,CASSRQTNEKLFF,TGCGCCAGCAGCCGACAGACTAATGAAAAACTGTTTTTT
TRBJ2-3,TRBV18,-,-,CASSQVSTDTQYF,TGTGCCAGCTCCCAAGTGAGCACAGATACGCAGTATTTT
TRBJ2-7,TRBV12-3/TRBV12-4,TRBD2,-,CATRLAGGSYEQYF,TGTGCCACCCGACTAGCGGGGGGGTCCTACGAGCAGTACTTC
TRBJ1-1,TRBV7-9,-,-,CASTVGGYSNTEAFF,TGTGCCAGCACCGTAGGAGGGTACTCTAACACTGAAGCTTTCTTT
TRBJ2-1,TRBV21-1,-,few,CASRKKSGGGYNEQFF,TGTGCCAGCCGCAAAAAAAGCGGGGGGGGCTACAATGAGCAGTTCTTC
TRBJ2-1,TRBV14,-,many,CASSQVNEQFF,TGTGCCAGCAGCCAAGTAAATGAGCAGTTCTTC
TRBJ2-2,TRBV19,-,-,CASRSTGKAGELFF,TGTGCCAGTAGATCGACAGGAAAGGCCGGGGAGCTGTTTTTT
TRBJ2-3,TRBV7-2,TRBD2,few,CASSLMASGGADTQYF,TGTGCCAGCAGCTTAATGGCTAGCGGGGGAGCAGATACGCAGTATTTT
TRBJ1-1,TRBV4-1,-,many,CASSRYPPAGYLNTEAFF,TGCGCCAGCAGCCGATACCCCCCTGCAGGGTATCTGAACACTGAAGCTTTCTTT